This T cell receptor (beta chain) was profiled in a study of human T cells and chemical hapten exposure. Whole-study findings and limits: TCRs at a frequency above 1 in 1000 stayed unchanged with DPC sensitization. Higher patch test scores went with higher counts of PT1 expanded TCRs.

As to time point: pre-sensitization, week 0. This sample's treatment: therapeutic diphenylcyclopropenone sensitization with weekly scalp DPC. V gave up 5 bases and J gave up 4 bases, with 11 bases separating them. This CDR3 spans 13 amino acids. Germline values: CDR1 MNHEY, CDR2 SMNVEV (reference sequence). A few counts support this clonotype. The antigen remains undetermined. The study used a library that attached unique molecular identifiers to individual cDNA molecules. TCRdb independently ran MiXCR on the RACE reads; one entry per CDR3 protein. The table records 270,000 or so distinct CDR3 sequences, around 7.3% of them present only once.

This chain uses TRBV27 with TRBJ1-2; the D is unclear. The sample here was whole blood, taken in connection with sensitization to the hapten diphenylcyclopropenone (DPC). The TCR originated in a man between 18 and 35 years old with alopecia areata. Some clones in this sample may be carry-over from other donors' samples. The CDR3, as DNA: TGTGCCAGCAGTCCCGAGATGGCCTATGGCTACACCTTC. Its protein product is CASSPEMAYGYTF.